What follows describes a single TCR beta chain. Participants came from 24 US areas, aged roughly 18 to 95 years. Allocation to cohorts depended on clinical history reported by the participants. This entry comes from a study of blood T cell repertoires in COVID-19. In the study overall: Whether acute or convalescent, the COVID-19 samples came from the United States, Italy and Spain.

Sequencing used immunoSEQ multiplex PCR; TCRdb keeps in-frame clones, though not all of them. Here the sample spans 150,000 to 250,000 clones, roughly four fifths being singletons. CDR3 length equals 17 residues. Germline loops: CDR1 LNHNV, CDR2 YYDKDF (reference sequence). The junction had 7 bases not matched to a gene; V was cut back by 0 bases and J by 6 bases. The chain couples TRBV15 to TRBJ2-1, with 11 bases lining up with TRBD2. The material sequenced was PBMCs or T cells enriched from blood (not recorded which). The clonotype originates from a man aged 35-49 years who had recovered from COVID-19. CDR3 sequence: CATSRDYVLAGGNEQFF. As DNA, the CDR3 is TGTGCCACCAGCAGAGATTATGTCCTAGCGGGGGGCAATGAGCAGTTCTTC.